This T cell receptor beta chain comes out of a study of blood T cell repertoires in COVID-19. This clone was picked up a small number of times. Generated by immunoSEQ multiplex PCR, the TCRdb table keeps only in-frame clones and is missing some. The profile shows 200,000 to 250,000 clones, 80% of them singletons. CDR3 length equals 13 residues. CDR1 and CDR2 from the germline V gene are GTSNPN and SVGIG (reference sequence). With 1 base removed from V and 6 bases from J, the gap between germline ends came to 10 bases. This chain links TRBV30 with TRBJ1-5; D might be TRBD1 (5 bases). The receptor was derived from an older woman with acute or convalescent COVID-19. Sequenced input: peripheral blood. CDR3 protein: CAWSAREGQPQHF. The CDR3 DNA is TGTGCCTGGAGTGCCAGGGAAGGTCAGCCCCAGCATTTT.